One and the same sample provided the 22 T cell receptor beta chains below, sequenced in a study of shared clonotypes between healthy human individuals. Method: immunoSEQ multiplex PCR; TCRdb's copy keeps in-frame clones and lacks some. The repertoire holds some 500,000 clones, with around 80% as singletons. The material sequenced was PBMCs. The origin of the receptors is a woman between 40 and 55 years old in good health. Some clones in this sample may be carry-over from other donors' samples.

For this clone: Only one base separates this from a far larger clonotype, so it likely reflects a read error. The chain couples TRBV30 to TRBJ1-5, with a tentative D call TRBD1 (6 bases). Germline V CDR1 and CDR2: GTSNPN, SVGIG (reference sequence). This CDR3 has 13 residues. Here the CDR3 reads CAWSRGNGQLQHF. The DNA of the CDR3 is TGTGCCTGGAGTAGGGGGAACGGGCAGCTCCAGCATTTT.

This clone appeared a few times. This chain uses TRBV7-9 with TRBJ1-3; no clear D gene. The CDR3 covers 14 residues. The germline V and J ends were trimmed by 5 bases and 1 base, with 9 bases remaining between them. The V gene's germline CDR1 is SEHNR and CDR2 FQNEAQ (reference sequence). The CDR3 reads CASSPSISGNTIYF. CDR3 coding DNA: TGTGCCAGCAGCCCGTCGATTTCTGGAAACACCATATATTTT.

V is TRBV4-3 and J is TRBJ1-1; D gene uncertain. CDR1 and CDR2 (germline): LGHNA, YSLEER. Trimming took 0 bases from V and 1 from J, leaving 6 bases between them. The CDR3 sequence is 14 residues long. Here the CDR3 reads CASSQDWGNTEAFF. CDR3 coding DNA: TGCGCCAGCAGCCAAGATTGGGGGAACACTGAAGCTTTCTTT.

The CDR3 DNA sequence: TGTGCCAGCAGCCCCGAGACCTCTTGGACGAACTATGGCTACACCTTC. Translated, it gives CASSPETSWTNYGYTF. The rearrangement uses TRBV11-3 and TRBJ1-2; D unresolved. Deletions cut 5 bases from V and 2 bases from J, with 18 bases between. Per germline, CDR1 SGHNT and CDR2 YENEEA. The CDR3 consists of 16 residues.

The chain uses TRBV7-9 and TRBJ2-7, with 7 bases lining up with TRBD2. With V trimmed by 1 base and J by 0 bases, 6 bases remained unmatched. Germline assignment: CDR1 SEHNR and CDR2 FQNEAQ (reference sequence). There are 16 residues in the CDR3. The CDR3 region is CASSLGASGISYEQYF. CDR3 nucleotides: TGTGCCAGCAGCTTAGGTGCTAGCGGCATCTCCTACGAGCAGTACTTC. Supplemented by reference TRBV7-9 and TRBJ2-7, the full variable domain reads DTGVSQNPRHKITKRGQNVTFRCDPISEHNRLYWYRQTLGQGPEFLTYFQNEAQLEKSRLLSDRFSAERPKGSFSTLEIQRTEQGDSAMYLCASSLGASGISYEQYFGPGTRLTVT.

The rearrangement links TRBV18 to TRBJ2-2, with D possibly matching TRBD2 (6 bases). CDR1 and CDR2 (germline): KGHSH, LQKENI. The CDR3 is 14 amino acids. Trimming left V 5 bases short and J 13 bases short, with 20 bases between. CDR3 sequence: CASSSGLQSPPLFF. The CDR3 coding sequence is TGTGCCAGCTCATCGGGACTCCAATCCCCCCCGCTGTTTTTT.

The CDR3 nucleotides are TGCGCCAGCAGCCAAGAACCCCCTGTAGGGACCGGGGCCGGCGTCCTGACTTTC. Translated, it gives CASSQEPPVGTGAGVLTF. The chain has TRBV4-1 and TRBJ2-6; D may be TRBD1 or TRBD2 (5 bases each). CDR3 size: 18 residues. Per germline, CDR1 MGHRA and CDR2 YSYEKL. V was cut by 0 bases and J by 12 bases, with 24 bases left in between.

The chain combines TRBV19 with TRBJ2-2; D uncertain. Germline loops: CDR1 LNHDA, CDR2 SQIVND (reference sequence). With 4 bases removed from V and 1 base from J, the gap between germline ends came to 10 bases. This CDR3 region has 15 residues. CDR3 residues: CASSSPGRNTGELFF. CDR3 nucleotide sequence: TGTGCCAGTAGTAGCCCCGGACGGAACACCGGGGAGCTGTTTTTT.

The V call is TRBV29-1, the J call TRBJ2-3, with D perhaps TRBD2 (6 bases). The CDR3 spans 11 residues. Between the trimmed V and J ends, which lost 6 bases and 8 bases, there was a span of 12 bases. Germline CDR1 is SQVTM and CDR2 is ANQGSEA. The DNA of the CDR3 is TGCAGCGTCTATGGGGGGACTACGCAGTATTTT. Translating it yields CSVYGGTTQYF.

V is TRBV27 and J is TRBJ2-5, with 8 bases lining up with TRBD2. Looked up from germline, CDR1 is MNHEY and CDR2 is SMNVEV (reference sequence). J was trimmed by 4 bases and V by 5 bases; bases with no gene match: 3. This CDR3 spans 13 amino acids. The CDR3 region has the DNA TGTGCCAGCAGTCTTAGCGGGATAGAGACCCAGTACTTC. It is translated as CASSLSGIETQYF.

CDR3 sequence: CSVQNRDRGSTDTQYF. As DNA, the CDR3 is TGCAGCGTTCAAAACCGGGACAGGGGAAGCACAGATACGCAGTATTTT. The chain joins TRBV29-1 to TRBJ2-3; 10 bases are a match to TRBD1. J was trimmed by 0 bases and V by 5 bases; bases with no gene match: 8. The germline V gene encodes CDR1 SQVTM and CDR2 ANQGSEA. The CDR3 runs 16 residues.

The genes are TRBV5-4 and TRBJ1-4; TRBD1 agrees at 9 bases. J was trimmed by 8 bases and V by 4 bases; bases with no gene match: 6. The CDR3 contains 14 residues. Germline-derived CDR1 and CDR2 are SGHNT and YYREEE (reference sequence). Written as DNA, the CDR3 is TGTGCCAGCAGCCCGGGACAGGGAGAGGAAAAACTGTTTTTT. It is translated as CASSPGQGEEKLFF.

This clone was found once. The CDR3 loop reads CASSLAQGQGQPQHF. The DNA for the CDR3 is TGTGCCAGCAGCTTAGCTCAGGGGCAAGGTCAGCCCCAGCATTTT. The chain links TRBV7-2 to TRBJ1-5; D perhaps matches TRBD1 (6 bases). Germline CDR1 is SGHTA and CDR2 is FQGNSA. V was pared by 0 bases and J by 6 bases, with 12 bases between. CDR3 length: 15 residues.

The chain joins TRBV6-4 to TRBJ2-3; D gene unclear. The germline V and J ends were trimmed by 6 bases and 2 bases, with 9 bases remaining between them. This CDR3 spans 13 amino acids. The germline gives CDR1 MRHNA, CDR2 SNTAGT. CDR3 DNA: TGTGCCAGCAGCCGGACCTACACAGATACGCAGTATTTT. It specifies CASSRTYTDTQYF.

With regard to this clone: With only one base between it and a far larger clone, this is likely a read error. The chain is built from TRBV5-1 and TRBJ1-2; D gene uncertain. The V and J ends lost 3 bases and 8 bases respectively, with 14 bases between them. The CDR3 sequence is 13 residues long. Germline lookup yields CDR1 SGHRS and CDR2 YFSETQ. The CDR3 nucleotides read TGCGCCAGCAGCTCGGAGCGGTTCGGGGGCTACACCTTC. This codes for CASSSERFGGYTF. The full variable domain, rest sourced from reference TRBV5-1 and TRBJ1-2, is KAGVTQTPRYLIKTRGQQVTLSCSPISGHRSVSWYQQTPGQGLQFLFEYFSETQRNKGNFPGRFSGRQFSNSRSEMNVSTLELGDSALYLCASSSERFGGYTFGSGTRLTVV.

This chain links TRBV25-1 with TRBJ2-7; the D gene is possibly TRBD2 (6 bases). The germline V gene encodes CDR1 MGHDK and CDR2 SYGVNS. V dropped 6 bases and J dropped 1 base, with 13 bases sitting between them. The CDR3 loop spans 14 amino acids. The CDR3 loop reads CASRGGKGSYEQYF. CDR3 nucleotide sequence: TGTGCCAGCAGGGGCGGGAAGGGGTCCTACGAGCAGTACTTC.

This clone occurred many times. Written as DNA, the CDR3 is TGTGCCAGCAGTCGACAGGGTAGTGAGACCCAGTACTTC. This translates into CASSRQGSETQYF. The rearrangement links TRBV27 to TRBJ2-5; 7 bases line up with TRBD1. The CDR3 length is 13 residues. V lost 5 bases to trimming and J lost 5 bases; unmatched junction nucleotides: 5. Germline CDR1 and CDR2: MNHEY and SMNVEV (reference sequence).

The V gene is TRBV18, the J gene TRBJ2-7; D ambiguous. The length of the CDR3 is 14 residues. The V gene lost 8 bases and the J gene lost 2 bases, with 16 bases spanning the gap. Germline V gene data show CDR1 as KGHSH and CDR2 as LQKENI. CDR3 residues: CASSPRTNPYEQYF. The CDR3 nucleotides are TGTGCCAGCAGCCCCAGGACGAACCCCTACGAGCAGTACTTC.

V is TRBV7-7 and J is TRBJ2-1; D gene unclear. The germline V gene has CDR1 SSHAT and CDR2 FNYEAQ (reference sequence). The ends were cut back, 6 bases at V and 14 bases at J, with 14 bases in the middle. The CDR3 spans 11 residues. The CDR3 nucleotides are TGTGCCAGCAGGATAGGGAACAGCAAGTTCTTC. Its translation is CASRIGNSKFF.

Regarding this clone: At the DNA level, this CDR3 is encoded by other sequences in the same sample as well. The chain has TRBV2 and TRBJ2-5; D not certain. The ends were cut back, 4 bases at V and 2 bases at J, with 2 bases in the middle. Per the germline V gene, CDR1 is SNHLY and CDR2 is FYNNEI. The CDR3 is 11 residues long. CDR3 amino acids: CASSGQETQYF. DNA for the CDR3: TGTGCCAGCAGTGGTCAAGAGACCCAGTACTTC.

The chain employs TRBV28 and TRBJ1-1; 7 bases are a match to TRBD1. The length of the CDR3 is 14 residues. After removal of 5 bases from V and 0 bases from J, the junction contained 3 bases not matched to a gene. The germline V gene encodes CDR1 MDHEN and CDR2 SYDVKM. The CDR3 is CASSITGVNTEAFF. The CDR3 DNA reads TGTGCCAGCAGTATTACAGGGGTGAACACTGAAGCTTTCTTT.

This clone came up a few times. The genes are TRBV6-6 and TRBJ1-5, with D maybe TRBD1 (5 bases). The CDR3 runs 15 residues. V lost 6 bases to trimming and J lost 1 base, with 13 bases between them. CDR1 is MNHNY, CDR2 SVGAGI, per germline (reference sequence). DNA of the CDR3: TGTGCCAGCAGCGCCAGGGAGGTCAGCAATCAGCCCCAGCATTTT. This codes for CASSAREVSNQPQHF.